This TCR beta chain comes out of a study of shared clonotypes between healthy human individuals. Study information: Every donor yielded three CD4 naive, three CD4 memory, two CD8 naive and one CD8 memory plate. Broader study findings: Naive subsets usually exceeded memory subsets in estimated richness. A reduction in generation probabilities was seen for non-shared clonotypes relative to those shared by all four donors.

This CDR3 is 13 amino acids long. The germline CDR1 and CDR2 sequences are MNHEY and SVGAGI. Libraries were prepared by immunoSEQ multiplex PCR; TCRdb keeps only in-frame clonotypes and omits some of them. Among some 380,000 clones listed, around 96% were seen once. On this clone itself: Its antigen is unknown. The junction does not match germline at one end; this may be a read error.

This receptor was obtained from a man aged 25-40 years in good health. The sequencing sample was made of memory CD8+ T cells sorted from blood. Specified subset: CD45RO+ cells pooled with CCR7-negative TemRA cells. The chain couples TRBV6-5 to TRBJ2-4, with D perhaps assigned TRBD1 or TRBD2 (5 bases each). Here the CDR3 reads CASSYSRVGAALF. The CDR3 region has the DNA TGTGCCAGCAGTTACTCGAGGGTCGGGGCAGCCCTCTTC.